Presented here are 24 T cell receptor beta chains from one specimen sequenced in a study of blood T cell repertoires in COVID-19. TCRdb's table, derived via immunoSEQ multiplex PCR, lists solely in-frame clones and lacks some. Of about 82,000 clones in the sample, around 85% are singletons; the top ten hold 15% to 20%. Sequencing was done on a sample of peripheral blood. The receptors here all came from a man at least 80 years old with active or convalescent COVID-19.

This clone showed up just a few times. The V and J genes are TRBV6-6 and TRBJ2-1; the match to TRBD2 covers 8 bases. Losses at the gene ends were 4 bases for V and 0 bases for J; bases not matched to a gene: 2. Germline loops: CDR1 MNHNY, CDR2 SVGAGI (reference sequence). The CDR3 covers 15 residues. The CDR3: CASSLAGSSYNEQFF. For the CDR3, the DNA is TGTGCCAGCAGTTTAGCGGGAAGCTCCTACAATGAGCAGTTCTTC.

V and J are TRBV30 and TRBJ2-1; TRBD2 aligns across 8 bases. The J segment lost 4 bases and the V segment lost 2 bases, leaving 7 bases of the junction unmatched. Germline assignment: CDR1 GTSNPN and CDR2 SVGIG (reference sequence). This CDR3 spans 15 amino acids. CDR3 loop: CAWSRTGTRYNEQFF. The CDR3 DNA follows: TGTGCCTGGAGTCGTACCGGGACTAGATACAATGAGCAGTTCTTC.

V gene TRBV24-1 combines with J gene TRBJ2-2; 7 positions match TRBD1. The ends lost 9 bases at V and 0 bases at J; junction bases unmatched: 3. CDR3 length equals 14 residues. Germline V gene lookup returns CDR1 KGHDR and CDR2 SFDVKD. This CDR3 is CATQGQANTGELFF. The CDR3 DNA sequence: TGTGCCACCCAAGGACAGGCGAACACCGGGGAGCTGTTTTTT.

This clone was observed once. The V and J genes are TRBV28 and TRBJ1-4; 8 bases line up with TRBD1. The CDR3 consists of 15 residues. V trimming: 4 bases; J trimming: 1 base; junction bases outside the gene matches: 2. Germline-derived CDR1 and CDR2 are MDHEN and SYDVKM. Here the CDR3 DNA reads TGTGCCAGCAGTTCAGGGGGCGAAACTAATGAAAAACTGTTTTTT. It encodes CASSSGGETNEKLFF.

This chain connects TRBV5-1 to TRBJ2-5, with 15 bases identical to TRBD2. Per germline, CDR1 SGHRS and CDR2 YFSETQ. This CDR3 region has 16 residues. Trimming cost V 5 bases and J 5 bases; bases outside gene matches: 7. The CDR3, as DNA: TGCGCCAGCAGATGGGGACTAGCGGGAGGTACTGAGACCCAGTACTTC. It yields the protein CASRWGLAGGTETQYF.

The V gene is TRBV29-1, the J gene TRBJ2-3, with 8 positions matching TRBD1. The trim removed 7 bases at V and 1 base at J, leaving 10 bases unmatched. The CDR3 runs to 15 residues. Germline values: CDR1 SQVTM, CDR2 ANQGSEA. DNA of the CDR3: TGCAGCGCCTCGAACCGGGACAGGCGCACAGATACGCAGTATTTT. Amino acid sequence: CSASNRDRRTDTQYF.

V usage is TRBV11-3 and J usage is TRBJ1-5; D not certain. Germline V gives CDR1 SGHNT, CDR2 YENEEA. Trimming took off 1 base at V and 3 bases at J, with 7 bases between the two ends. The CDR3 is 14 residues long. The CDR3 protein is CASSLGGINQPQHF. In DNA, the CDR3 is TGTGCCAGCAGCTTAGGAGGGATCAATCAGCCCCAGCATTTT.

This clone was observed once. The chain couples TRBV6-4 to TRBJ2-1; 8 nucleotides line up with TRBD2. J was trimmed by 4 bases and V by 3 bases; bases with no gene match: 5. The germline gives CDR1 MRHNA, CDR2 SNTAGT. The CDR3 loop spans 15 amino acids. CDR3 sequence (DNA): TGTGCCAGCAGTGAGATAGCGGGATCTTACAATGAGCAGTTCTTC. It is translated as CASSEIAGSYNEQFF.

The chain uses TRBV6-6 and TRBJ1-5; TRBD1 is a possible D gene (5 bases). CDR1 and CDR2 (germline): MNHNY, SVGAGI (reference sequence). The CDR3 runs 15 residues. V lost 2 bases, J lost 0 bases, and 8 bases lay in between. The CDR3 here is CASSYPGNSNQPQHF. CDR3 DNA: TGTGCCAGCAGTTACCCAGGGAATAGCAATCAGCCCCAGCATTTT.

This chain links TRBV3-1 (or the pseudogene TRBV3-2) with TRBJ1-6, with 10 bases that match TRBD1. Germline-derived CDR1 and CDR2 are LGHDT and YNNKEL (reference sequence). The CDR3 totals 16 residues. J lost 7 bases, V lost 4 bases, and 7 bases had no gene match. CDR3 loop: CASSRGQGVRNSPLHF. In DNA form, the CDR3 reads TGTGCCAGCAGCCGCGGACAGGGGGTGAGGAATTCACCCCTCCACTTT.

This clone has only one observation. J is TRBJ2-5 and V is TRBV5-4, with D maybe TRBD2 (5 bases). The CDR3 length is 15 residues. Germline CDR1 and CDR2: SGHNT and YYREEE (reference sequence). Trimming stripped 4 bases from V and 1 base from J, with 14 bases between. The CDR3 DNA is TGTGCCAGCAGCCTAGCCACGTACGCCCAAGAGACCCAGTACTTC. Its protein is CASSLATYAQETQYF. Full variable domain (outside the CDR3, taken from reference TRBV5-4 and TRBJ2-5): ETGVTQSPTHLIKTRGQQVTLRCSSQSGHNTVSWYQQALGQGPQFIFQYYREEENGRGNFPPRFSGLQFPNYSSELNVNALELDDSALYLCASSLATYAQETQYFGPGTRLLVL.

The V call is TRBV5-4, the J call TRBJ2-7; 9 nucleotides agree with TRBD1. V lost 4 bases, J lost 7 bases, and 9 bases stayed unmatched. Germline V CDR1 and CDR2: SGHNT, YYREEE (reference sequence). The CDR3 sequence is 14 residues long. CDR3 sequence reads: CASSHRDRDGEQYV. The CDR3 DNA reads as TGTGCCAGCAGCCACCGGGACAGGGATGGGGAGCAGTACGTC.

The chain links TRBV19 to TRBJ1-6; 7 nucleotides line up with TRBD1. Germline CDR1 is LNHDA and CDR2 is SQIVND (reference sequence). The CDR3 length is 13 residues. V lost 5 bases to trimming and J lost 10 bases; unmatched junction nucleotides: 5. In DNA form, the CDR3 reads TGTGCCAGTAGTGGACAGGTTAGGTCACCCCTCCACTTT. It yields the protein CASSGQVRSPLHF.

V is TRBV19 and J is TRBJ1-2; TRBD1 is a possible D gene (5 bases). Trimming took 3 bases from V and 4 from J, leaving 15 bases between them. This CDR3 has 15 residues. Germline V gene lookup returns CDR1 LNHDA and CDR2 SQIVND (reference sequence). CDR3 sequence reads: CASSMGPGGVYGYTF. The CDR3 coding sequence is TGTGCCAGTAGTATGGGGCCCGGAGGGGTCTATGGCTACACCTTC.

V gene TRBV19 combines with J gene TRBJ1-4, with TRBD1 identical over 7 bases. The V and J ends lost 5 bases and 8 bases, in that order; junction bases with no gene match: 14. CDR1 and CDR2 (germline): LNHDA, SQIVND (reference sequence). This CDR3 comprises 16 residues. The CDR3 DNA reads as TGTGCCAGTAGTCCAACCACGACAGGGACGCGCGAAAAACTGTTTTTT. Amino acids: CASSPTTTGTREKLFF.

The genes are TRBV10-1 and TRBJ1-5; TRBD1 aligns across 8 bases. After removal of 6 bases from V and 7 bases from J, the junction contained 8 bases not matched to a gene. CDR3 length equals 14 residues. Germline loops: CDR1 WNHNN, CDR2 SYGVQD (reference sequence). CDR3 region: CASSNDRGGQPQHF. CDR3 bases: TGCGCCAGCAGCAACGACAGGGGCGGACAGCCCCAGCATTTT.

This chain joins TRBV2 and TRBJ2-1; TRBD2 aligns across 9 bases. The trim removed 8 bases at V and 8 bases at J, leaving 10 bases unmatched. CDR3 length equals 14 residues. Germline V lookup: CDR1 SNHLY, CDR2 FYNNEI. In nucleotides, the CDR3 is TGTGCCAGCGCCTTCGCGGGAGGGCCCTATGAGCAGTTCTTC. Translated: CASAFAGGPYEQFF.

The chain joins TRBV27 to TRBJ2-3; 7 bases map to TRBD2. Germline assignment: CDR1 MNHEY and CDR2 SMNVEV (reference sequence). The CDR3 has 13 amino acids. Trimming removed 2 bases from V and 6 bases from J; junction bases left unmatched: 2. The CDR3 loop reads CASSLREGDTQYF. In DNA, the CDR3 is TGTGCCAGCAGTTTAAGGGAGGGGGATACGCAGTATTTT.

About this clone itself: The same CDR3 is also encoded by other DNA sequences in this sample. The chain joins TRBV6-5 to TRBJ1-6; TRBD1 matches at 9 bases. The trim removed 6 bases at V and 8 bases at J, leaving 2 bases unmatched. Germline values: CDR1 MNHEY, CDR2 SVGAGI. The CDR3 runs to 13 residues. CDR3 sequence: CASSRDRDSPLHF. CDR3 nucleotide sequence: TGTGCCAGCAGCAGGGACAGGGATTCACCCCTCCACTTT.

The gene calls are TRBV5-1 and TRBJ1-1, with TRBD1 identical over 8 bases. The germline V gene encodes CDR1 SGHRS and CDR2 YFSETQ. CDR3 length: 15 amino acids. J was trimmed by 8 bases and V by 4 bases; bases with no gene match: 13. The CDR3 nucleotides read TGCGCCAGCAGCCTAGGACAGGGACCGTGGGAAGAAGCTTTCTTT. This encodes CASSLGQGPWEEAFF.

This clone was seen a handful of times. The genes are TRBV18 and TRBJ1-2; D is possibly TRBD1 (5 bases). V lost 5 bases and J 8 bases, leaving 9 bases between the germline ends. The CDR3 sequence is 11 residues long. CDR1 KGHSH and CDR2 LQKENI come from the germline V gene. CDR3 in amino acids: CASSAGNGYTF. Here the CDR3 DNA reads TGTGCCAGCTCAGCAGGGAACGGCTACACCTTC.

The chain joins TRBV7-9 to TRBJ1-3, with D perhaps TRBD1 (5 bases). The germline V and J ends were trimmed by 5 bases and 2 bases, with 19 bases remaining between them. The germline gives CDR1 SEHNR, CDR2 FQNEAQ (reference sequence). The CDR3 extends over 17 amino acids. CDR3 bases: TGTGCCAGCAGCCCAGGGACTGCTGCTAGTACTGGAAACACCATATATTTT. Translation gives CASSPGTAASTGNTIYF.

This chain uses TRBV7-8 with TRBJ2-3, with TRBD2 matching 12 bases. The J segment lost 1 base and the V segment lost 0 bases, leaving 11 bases of the junction unmatched. This CDR3 has 20 amino acids. CDR1 is SGHVS and CDR2 is FQNEAQ in the germline V gene. In nucleotides, the CDR3 is TGTGCCAGCAGCTTAGCGCGACTAGCGGGAGCCCCCAGGGGCACAGATACGCAGTATTTT. This translates into CASSLARLAGAPRGTDTQYF.

The chain employs TRBV4-1 and TRBJ1-1, with D maybe TRBD1 (6 bases). V lost 2 bases and J lost 10, with 23 bases in between. CDR1 and CDR2 from the germline V gene are MGHRA and YSYEKL. The CDR3 loop spans 16 amino acids. Here the CDR3 reads CASSQLLLDRFKGAFF. In DNA form, the CDR3 reads TGCGCCAGCAGCCAACTCCTATTAGACAGGTTTAAAGGAGCTTTCTTT.